This T cell receptor beta chain was sequenced for a study of cytomegalovirus exposure and HLA in healthy donors. Only in-frame clones appear in the TCRdb table, and some are missing; sequencing was by immunoSEQ multiplex PCR. The sample lists tens of thousands of clones, around 90% occurring once. Trimming shortened V by 6 bases and J by 0 bases, and 18 bases separated the two germline ends. CDR1 and CDR2 (germline): MNHEY, SMNVEV (reference sequence). The CDR3 covers 17 residues. Material for sequencing was PBMCs. This TCR was sampled from a woman under 30 in good health and CMV-seronegative. The chain couples TRBV27 to TRBJ1-5, with a weak D call TRBD1 (6 bases). The CDR3 nucleotides are TGTGCCAGCAGCCGAGGTGGGGGCTCCTATAGCAATCAGCCCCAGCATTTT. This encodes CASSRGGGSYSNQPQHF.